The present entry profiles one T cell receptor beta chain with its context. Its antigen is unknown. The data are from a study of cytomegalovirus exposure and HLA in healthy donors. Findings and caveats of the study: For most TCR sequences rarity was the rule, although some public TCRs occurred in many donors.

Sequenced by immunoSEQ multiplex PCR; TCRdb stores in-frame clones only, minus some. The repertoire holds 250,000 to 300,000 clones, around 90% seen once, with 0.35% to 0.4% in the top ten. The source material was PBMCs. The sequence derives from a woman aged 18-29 years in good health and CMV-seronegative.

CDR3 coding DNA: TGCGCCAGCAGTGCAGGGGGCTACGAGCAGTACTTC. Translating it yields CASSAGGYEQYF. The rearrangement joins TRBV10-2 to TRBJ2-7; 7 bases map to TRBD1. This CDR3 spans 12 amino acids. The trim removed 4 bases at V and 3 bases at J, leaving 0 bases unmatched. CDR1 is WSHSY and CDR2 is SAAADI in the germline V gene.